These T cell receptor beta chains were read from a single sample in a study of CD8+ T cells in alopecia areata. TCRdb's table, derived via immunoSEQ multiplex PCR, lists solely in-frame clones and lacks some. The sample has roughly 110,000 clones, 84% seen once. The specimen was CD8+ T cells sorted from blood, collected at week 24, from a patient treated with tofacitinib. The receptors come from a human donor with alopecia areata. Each CDR3 is given with its conserved first and last residue. A D gene is named only where the DNA matches it firmly. Clone size, where shown, is once, few, many, or a class for clones that have expanded.

>.|TRBJ1-2|TRBD1|TRBV4-1
TGCGCCAGCAGCCAAGATCCAGGGGGCGCAGTCGGAGGCTACACCTTC
CASSQDPGGAVGGYTF
>.|TRBJ2-1|TRBD2|TRBV27
TGTGCCAGCAGTCTCGGCCTAGGGACTAGCGGAAATGAGCAGTTCTTC
CASSLGLGTSGNEQFF
>few|TRBJ2-5|.|TRBV27
TGTGCCAGCAGTTTATCCGCCCTCCAAGAGACCCAGTACTTC
CASSLSALQETQYF
>.|TRBJ1-1|.|TRBV29-1
TGCAGCGTTGTGGGGACAAGTGCTTTCTTT
CSVVGTSAFF
>.|TRBJ1-4|.|TRBV5-1
TGCGCCAGCAGCTTGTCAGGTGAAAAACTGTTTTTT
CASSLSGEKLFF
>few|TRBJ2-1|.|TRBV7-9
TGTGCCAGCAGATTAGGGGATGAGCAGTTCTTC
CASRLGDEQFF
>.|TRBJ2-7|TRBD1|TRBV19
TGTGCCAGTAGTACTGGACAGGGGATGACCCTCTACGAGCAGTACTTC
CASSTGQGMTLYEQYF
>.|TRBJ2-3|.|TRBV7-2
TGTGCCAGCAGCTTAGTCTGGGACACTAGCACAGATACGCAGTATTTT
CASSLVWDTSTDTQYF
>.|TRBJ2-7|.|TRBV27
TGTGCCAGCAGTTTACTGAAGGGGGGCGAGCAGTACTTC
CASSLLKGGEQYF
>.|TRBJ2-1|.|TRBV19
TGTGCCAGCAAAGGCGTTTGGGGGAATAAGGAGTTCTTC
CASKGVWGNKEFF
>.|TRBJ1-1|TRBD1|TRBV27
TGTGCCAGCGAAGACAGGGGGCGCACTGAAGCTTTCTTT
CASEDRGRTEAFF
>once|TRBJ2-3|.|TRBV4-1
TGCGCCAGCAGCCAACTTCAGGGTCCTAGCACAGATACGCAGTATTTT
CASSQLQGPSTDTQYF
>.|TRBJ2-3|TRBD2|TRBV7-7
TGTGCTAGCAGCCCCACTAGCGGGGGGGCATTTGCGGATACGCAGTATTTT
CASSPTSGGAFADTQYF
>.|TRBJ1-4|TRBD1|TRBV4-1
TGCGCCAGCAGCCAAGGGACGACAGGGTACGCTAATGAAAAACTGTTTTTT
CASSQGTTGYANEKLFF
>.|TRBJ1-5|.|TRBV2
TGTGCCAGCAGCGACGAGCGTGGGGGAGAGTTATCGAATCAGCCCCAGCATTTT
CASSDERGGELSNQPQHF
>few|TRBJ1-6|.|TRBV6-5
TGTGCCAGCAGTTCGGACAGCCTTTATAATTCACCCCTCCACTTT
CASSSDSLYNSPLHF
>few|TRBJ2-5|TRBD2|TRBV7-8
TGTGCCAGCAGCCCCCGGTCCAGCGGGGGCGCCCGGGAGACCCAGTACTTC
CASSPRSSGGARETQYF
>.|TRBJ1-2|TRBD1|TRBV29-1
TGCAGCGTTCATAGCGGACAGGGTTATTCAGCTAACTATGGCTACACCTTC
CSVHSGQGYSANYGYTF
>.|TRBJ2-1|TRBD2|TRBV6-4
TGTGCCAGCAGTGTCTACGGGGGGTACTACAATGAGCAGTTCTTC
CASSVYGGYYNEQFF
>.|TRBJ2-1|TRBD2|TRBV27
TGTGCCAGCAGTACACTAGCGGGGGATGAGCAGTTCTTC
CASSTLAGDEQFF
>.|TRBJ2-5|.|TRBV4-3
TGCGCCAGCAGCCAAGTTTCCGGGCAAGAGACCCAGTACTTC
CASSQVSGQETQYF
>.|TRBJ2-1|TRBD2|TRBV27
TGTGCCAGCAGTTTATCGTTAAGGTCGAGCGGGGGGCCCTATCATGAGCAGTTCTTC
CASSLSLRSSGGPYHEQFF
>once|TRBJ1-1|.|TRBV4-1
TGCGCCAGCAGCCAAACAGGGATCTTGACTGAAGCTTTCTTT
CASSQTGILTEAFF
>few|TRBJ2-1|TRBD2|TRBV27
TGTGCCAGCAGTCCGGGGACTAGCGGGGGGTACAATGAGCAGTTCTTC
CASSPGTSGGYNEQFF
>.|TRBJ1-1|.|TRBV27
TGTGCCAGCAGTCCGGCGAAACTGATTAACACTGAAGCTTTCTTT
CASSPAKLINTEAFF
>.|TRBJ1-4|TRBD1|TRBV9
TGTGCCAGCAGCGCCGGGACAGGGTATGAAAAACTGTTTTTT
CASSAGTGYEKLFF
>.|TRBJ2-7|.|TRBV5-1
TGCGCCAGCAGCTTTTTCGGAGTTACCTACGAGCAGTACTTC
CASSFFGVTYEQYF
>.|TRBJ2-1|TRBD2|TRBV10-2
TGCGCCAGCAGTGAGAAGCGGGGTCTCAATGAGCAGTTCTTC
CASSEKRGLNEQFF
>.|TRBJ1-1|.|TRBV4-3
TGCGCCAGCAGCCAAGAGGGCACGATGAACACTGAAGCTTTCTTT
CASSQEGTMNTEAFF
>once|TRBJ2-7|.|TRBV13
TGTGCCAGCAGCTTAGGACTGCGCTCCTACGAGCAGTACTTC
CASSLGLRSYEQYF